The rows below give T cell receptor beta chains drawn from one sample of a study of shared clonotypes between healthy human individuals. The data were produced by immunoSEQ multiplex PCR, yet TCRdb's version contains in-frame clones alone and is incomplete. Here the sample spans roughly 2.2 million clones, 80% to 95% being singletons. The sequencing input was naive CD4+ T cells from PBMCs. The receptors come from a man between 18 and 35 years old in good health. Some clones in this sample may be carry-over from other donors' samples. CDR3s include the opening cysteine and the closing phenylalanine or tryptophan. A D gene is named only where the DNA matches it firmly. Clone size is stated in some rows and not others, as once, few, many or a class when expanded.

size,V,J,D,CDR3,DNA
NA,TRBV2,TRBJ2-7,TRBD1,CASNPGQGTYEQYF,TGTGCCAGCAACCCGGGACAGGGGACCTACGAGCAGTACTTC
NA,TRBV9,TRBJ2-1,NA,CASSVAGDSYNEQFF,TGTGCCAGCAGCGTAGCAGGGGACTCCTACAATGAGCAGTTCTTC
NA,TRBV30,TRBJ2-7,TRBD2,CAWSVGLAASYEQYF,TGTGCCTGGAGTGTAGGTCTAGCGGCATCCTACGAGCAGTACTTC
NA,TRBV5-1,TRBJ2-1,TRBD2,CASSPGLAGGLFHNEQFF,TGCGCCAGCAGCCCGGGACTAGCGGGAGGGTTGTTCCACAATGAGCAGTTCTTC
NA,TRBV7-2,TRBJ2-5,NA,CASSPTSGETQYF,TGTGCCAGCAGCCCGACCTCGGGAGAGACCCAGTACTTC
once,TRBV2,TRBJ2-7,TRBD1,CASRARGQAYEQYF,TGTGCCAGCCGAGCCAGGGGGCAGGCCTACGAGCAGTACTTC
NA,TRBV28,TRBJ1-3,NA,CASSFHLGWGNSGNTIYF,TGTGCCAGCAGTTTCCACCTTGGTTGGGGGAACTCTGGAAACACCATATATTTT
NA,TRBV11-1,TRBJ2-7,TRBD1,CASSWAFGTGDYEQYF,TGTGCCAGCAGCTGGGCCTTCGGGACAGGAGACTACGAGCAGTACTTC
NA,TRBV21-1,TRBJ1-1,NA,CASSNAGLNTEAFF,TGTGCCAGCAGCAACGCAGGACTGAACACTGAAGCTTTCTTT
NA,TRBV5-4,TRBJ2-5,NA,CASSQDRRETQYF,TGTGCCAGCAGCCAGGACCGCCGAGAGACCCAGTACTTC
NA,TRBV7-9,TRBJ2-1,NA,CASSLGLQESYNEQFF,TGTGCCAGCAGCTTAGGTTTGCAGGAGTCCTACAATGAGCAGTTCTTC
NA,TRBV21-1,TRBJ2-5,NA,CASSKRDRAGGQETQYF,TGTGCCAGCAGCAAAAGAGATCGAGCGGGGGGACAAGAGACCCAGTACTTC
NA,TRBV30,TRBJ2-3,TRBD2,CAWSVGLGSTDTQYF,TGTGCCTGGAGTGTGGGACTAGGATCCACAGATACGCAGTATTTT
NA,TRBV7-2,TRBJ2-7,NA,CASSSGRGYEQYF,TGTGCCAGCAGCTCGGGCAGGGGCTACGAGCAGTACTTC
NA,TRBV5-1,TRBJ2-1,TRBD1,CASSSGTGLNEQFF,TGCGCCAGCAGCTCCGGGACAGGGCTGAATGAGCAGTTCTTC
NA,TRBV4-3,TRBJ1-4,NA,CASSPRGGTNEKLFF,TGCGCCAGCAGCCCAAGAGGGGGGACTAATGAAAAACTGTTTTTT
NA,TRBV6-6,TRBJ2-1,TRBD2,CASRGLAGDQGEQFF,TGTGCCAGCAGGGGACTAGCGGGAGATCAAGGAGAGCAGTTCTTC
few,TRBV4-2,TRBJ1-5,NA,CASSQDSFGQNQPQHF,TGTGCCAGCAGCCAAGATAGTTTTGGACAGAATCAGCCCCAGCATTTT
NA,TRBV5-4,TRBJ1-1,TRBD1,CASSGNRGGRTEAFF,TGTGCCAGCAGCGGGAACAGGGGGGGACGCACTGAAGCTTTCTTT